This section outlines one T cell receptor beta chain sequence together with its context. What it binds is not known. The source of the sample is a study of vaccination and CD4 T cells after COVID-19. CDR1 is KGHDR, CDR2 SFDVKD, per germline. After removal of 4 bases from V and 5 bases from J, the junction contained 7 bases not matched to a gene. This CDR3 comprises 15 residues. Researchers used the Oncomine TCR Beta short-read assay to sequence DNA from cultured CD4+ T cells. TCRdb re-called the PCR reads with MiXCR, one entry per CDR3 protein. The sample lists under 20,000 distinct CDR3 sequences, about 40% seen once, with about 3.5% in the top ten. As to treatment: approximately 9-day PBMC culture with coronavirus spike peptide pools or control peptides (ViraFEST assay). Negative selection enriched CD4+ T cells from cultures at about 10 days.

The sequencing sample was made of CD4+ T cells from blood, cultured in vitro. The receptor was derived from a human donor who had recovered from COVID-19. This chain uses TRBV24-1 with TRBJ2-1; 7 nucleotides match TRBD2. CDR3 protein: CATSDPGLRNNEQFF. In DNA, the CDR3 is TGTGCCACCAGTGACCCGGGACTACGTAACAATGAGCAGTTCTTC.